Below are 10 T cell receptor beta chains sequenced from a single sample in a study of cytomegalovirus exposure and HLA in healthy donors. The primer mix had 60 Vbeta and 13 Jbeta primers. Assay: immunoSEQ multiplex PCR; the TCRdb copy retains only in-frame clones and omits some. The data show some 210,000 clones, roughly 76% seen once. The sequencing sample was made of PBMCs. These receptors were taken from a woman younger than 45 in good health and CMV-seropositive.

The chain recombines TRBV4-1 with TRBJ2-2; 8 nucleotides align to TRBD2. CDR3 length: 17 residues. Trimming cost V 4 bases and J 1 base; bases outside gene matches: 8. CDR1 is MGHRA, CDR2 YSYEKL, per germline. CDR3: CASSRGWAGGNTGELFF. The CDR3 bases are TGCGCCAGCAGCCGTGGCTGGGCGGGGGGGAACACCGGGGAGCTGTTTTTT.

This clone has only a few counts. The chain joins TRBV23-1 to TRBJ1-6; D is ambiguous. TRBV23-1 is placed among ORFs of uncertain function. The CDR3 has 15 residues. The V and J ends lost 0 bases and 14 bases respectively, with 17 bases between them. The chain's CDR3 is CASSQSDSLRFTLHF. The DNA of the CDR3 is TGCGCCAGCAGTCAATCGGACTCCCTAAGGTTCACCCTCCACTTT.

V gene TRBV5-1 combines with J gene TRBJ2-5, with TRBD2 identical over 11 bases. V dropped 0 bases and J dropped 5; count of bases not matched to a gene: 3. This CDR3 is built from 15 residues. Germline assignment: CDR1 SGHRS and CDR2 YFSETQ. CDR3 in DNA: TGCGCCAGCAGCTTGGGTACTAGCGGGGGTGAGACCCAGTACTTC. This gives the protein CASSLGTSGGETQYF.

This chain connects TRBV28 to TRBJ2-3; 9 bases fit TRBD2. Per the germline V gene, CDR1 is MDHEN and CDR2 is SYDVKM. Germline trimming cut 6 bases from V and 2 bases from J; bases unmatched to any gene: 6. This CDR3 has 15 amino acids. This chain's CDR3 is CASSKTSGHTDTQYF. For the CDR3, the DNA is TGTGCCAGCAGCAAGACTAGCGGACACACAGATACGCAGTATTTT.

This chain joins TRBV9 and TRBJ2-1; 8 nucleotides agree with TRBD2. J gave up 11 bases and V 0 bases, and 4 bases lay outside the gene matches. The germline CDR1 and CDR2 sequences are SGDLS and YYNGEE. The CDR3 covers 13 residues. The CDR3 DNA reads TGTGCCAGCAGCGTAGATGTAGCGGGAAAGCAGTTCTTC. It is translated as CASSVDVAGKQFF.

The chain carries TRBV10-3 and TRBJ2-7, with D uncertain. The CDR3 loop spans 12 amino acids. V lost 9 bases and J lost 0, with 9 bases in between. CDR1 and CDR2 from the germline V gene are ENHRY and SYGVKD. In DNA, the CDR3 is TGTGCCATTCACGAGAGCTCCTACGAGCAGTACTTC. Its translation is CAIHESSYEQYF.

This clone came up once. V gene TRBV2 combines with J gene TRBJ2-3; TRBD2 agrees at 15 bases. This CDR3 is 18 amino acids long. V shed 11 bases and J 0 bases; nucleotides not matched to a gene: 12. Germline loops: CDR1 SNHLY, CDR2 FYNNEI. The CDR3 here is CAGSGLAGGQSSTDTQYF. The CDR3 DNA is TGTGCCGGCTCGGGACTAGCGGGAGGACAATCTAGCACAGATACGCAGTATTTT. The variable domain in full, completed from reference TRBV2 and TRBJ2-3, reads EPEVTQTPSHQVTQMGQEVILRCVPISNHLYFYWYRQILGQKVEFLVSFYNNEISEKSEIFDDQFSVERPDGSNFTLKIRSTKLEDSAMYFCAGSGLAGGQSSTDTQYFGPGTRLTVL.

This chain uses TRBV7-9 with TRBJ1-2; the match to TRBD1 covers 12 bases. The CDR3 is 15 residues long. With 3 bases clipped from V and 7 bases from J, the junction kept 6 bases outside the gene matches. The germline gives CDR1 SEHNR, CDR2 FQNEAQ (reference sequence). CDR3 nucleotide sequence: TGTGCCAGCAGCTTTCCGGGACAGGGGGCGCCTGGCTACACCTTC. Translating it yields CASSFPGQGAPGYTF.

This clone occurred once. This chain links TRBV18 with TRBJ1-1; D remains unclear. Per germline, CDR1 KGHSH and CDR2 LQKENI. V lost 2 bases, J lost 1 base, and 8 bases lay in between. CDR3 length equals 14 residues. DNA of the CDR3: TGTGCCAGCTCACCAAAAGAGGGGAACACTGAAGCTTTCTTT. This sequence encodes CASSPKEGNTEAFF.

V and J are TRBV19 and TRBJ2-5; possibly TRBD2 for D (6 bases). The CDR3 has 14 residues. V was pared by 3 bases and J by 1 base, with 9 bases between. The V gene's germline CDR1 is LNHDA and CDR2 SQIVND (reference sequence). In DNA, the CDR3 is TGTGCCAGTAGTATTGGGGGGTTCCAAGAGACCCAGTACTTC. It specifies CASSIGGFQETQYF. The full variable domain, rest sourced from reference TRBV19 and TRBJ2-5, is DGGITQSPKYLFRKEGQNVTLSCEQNLNHDAMYWYRQDPGQGLRLIYYSQIVNDFQKGDIAEGYSVSREKKESFPLTVTSAQKNPTAFYLCASSIGGFQETQYFGPGTRLLVL.